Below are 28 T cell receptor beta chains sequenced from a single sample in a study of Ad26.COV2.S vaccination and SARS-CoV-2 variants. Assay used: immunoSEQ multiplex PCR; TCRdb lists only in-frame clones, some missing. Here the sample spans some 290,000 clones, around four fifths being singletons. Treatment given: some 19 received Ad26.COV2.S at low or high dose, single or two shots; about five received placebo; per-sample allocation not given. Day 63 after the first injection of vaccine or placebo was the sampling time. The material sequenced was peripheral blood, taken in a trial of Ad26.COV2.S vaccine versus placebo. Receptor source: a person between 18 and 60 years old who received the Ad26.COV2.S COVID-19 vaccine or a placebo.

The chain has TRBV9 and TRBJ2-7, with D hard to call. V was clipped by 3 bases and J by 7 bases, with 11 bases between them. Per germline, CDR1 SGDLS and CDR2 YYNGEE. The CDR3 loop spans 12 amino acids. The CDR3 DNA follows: TGTGCCAGCAGCGGTCGAACGTGGGAGCAGTACTTC. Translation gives CASSGRTWEQYF.

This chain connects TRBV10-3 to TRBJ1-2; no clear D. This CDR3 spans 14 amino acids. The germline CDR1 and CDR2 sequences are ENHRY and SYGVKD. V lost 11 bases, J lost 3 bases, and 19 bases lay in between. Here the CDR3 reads CASQMGGLYYGYTF. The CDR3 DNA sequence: TGTGCCTCACAGATGGGAGGGCTCTACTATGGCTACACCTTC.

The CDR3, as DNA: TGCGCCAGCAGAACCCGGACAGGGCCCTCCTACGAGCAGTACTTC. Protein: CASRTRTGPSYEQYF. This chain connects TRBV5-1 to TRBJ2-7, with 8 bases that match TRBD1. The CDR3 loop spans 15 amino acids. Trimming cost V 5 bases and J 0 bases; bases outside gene matches: 7. Looked up from germline, CDR1 is SGHRS and CDR2 is YFSETQ.

CDR3 residues: CASSQLRGAETEIETQYF. The CDR3 DNA reads TGTGCCAGCAGCCAACTCCGGGGGGCGGAGACAGAGATAGAGACCCAGTACTTC. The chain uses TRBV4-2 and TRBJ2-5, with D possibly being TRBD2 (7 bases). V was shortened by 2 bases and J by 4 bases, with 23 bases between the two germline ends. The CDR3 sequence is 18 residues long. CDR1 and CDR2 (germline): LGHNA, YNFKEQ.

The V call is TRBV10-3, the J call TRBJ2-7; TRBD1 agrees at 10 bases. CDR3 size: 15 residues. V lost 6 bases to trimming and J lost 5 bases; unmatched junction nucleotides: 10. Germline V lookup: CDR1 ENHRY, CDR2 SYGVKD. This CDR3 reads CAIRETKTGGDEQYF. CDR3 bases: TGTGCCATCAGAGAAACCAAGACAGGGGGCGACGAGCAGTACTTC.

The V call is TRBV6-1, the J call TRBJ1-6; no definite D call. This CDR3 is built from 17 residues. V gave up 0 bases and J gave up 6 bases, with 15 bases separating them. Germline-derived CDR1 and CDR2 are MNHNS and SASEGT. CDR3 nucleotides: TGTGCCAGCAGTGAAGCTCTAGGAACACGGACTAATTCACCCCTCCACTTT. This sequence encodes CASSEALGTRTNSPLHF.

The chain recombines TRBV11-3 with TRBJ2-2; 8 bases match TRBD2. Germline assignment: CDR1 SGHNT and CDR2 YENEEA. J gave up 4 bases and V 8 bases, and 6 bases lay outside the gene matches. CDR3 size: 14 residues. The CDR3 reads CASRKLAVTGELFF. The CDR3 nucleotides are TGTGCCAGCCGGAAACTAGCGGTCACCGGGGAGCTGTTTTTT.

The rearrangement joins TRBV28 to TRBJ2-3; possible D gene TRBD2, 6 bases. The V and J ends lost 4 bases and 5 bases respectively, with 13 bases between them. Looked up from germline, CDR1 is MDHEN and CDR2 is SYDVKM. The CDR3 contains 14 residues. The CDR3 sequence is CASSSGTTRDTQYF. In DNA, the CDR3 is TGTGCCAGCAGTTCCGGGACGACTAGAGATACGCAGTATTTT.

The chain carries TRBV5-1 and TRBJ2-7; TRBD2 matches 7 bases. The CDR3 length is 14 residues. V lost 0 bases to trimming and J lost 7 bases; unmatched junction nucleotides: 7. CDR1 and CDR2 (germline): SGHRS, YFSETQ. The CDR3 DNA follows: TGCGCCAGCAGCTTGGAGGGAGGGTTTGGTGAGCAGTACTTC. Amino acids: CASSLEGGFGEQYF.

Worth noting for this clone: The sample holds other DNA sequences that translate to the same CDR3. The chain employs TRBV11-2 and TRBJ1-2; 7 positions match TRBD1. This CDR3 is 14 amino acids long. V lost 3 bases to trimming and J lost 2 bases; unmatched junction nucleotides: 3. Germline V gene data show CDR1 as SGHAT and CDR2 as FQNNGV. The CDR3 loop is CASSFGTANYGYTF. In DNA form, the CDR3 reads TGTGCCAGCAGCTTCGGGACAGCGAACTATGGCTACACCTTC.

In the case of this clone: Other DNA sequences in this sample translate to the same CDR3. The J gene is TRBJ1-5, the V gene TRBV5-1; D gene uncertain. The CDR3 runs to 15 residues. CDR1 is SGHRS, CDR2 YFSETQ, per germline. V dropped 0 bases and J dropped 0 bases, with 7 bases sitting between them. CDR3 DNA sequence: TGCGCCAGCAGCTTGGACGGATATAGCAATCAGCCCCAGCATTTT. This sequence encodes CASSLDGYSNQPQHF.

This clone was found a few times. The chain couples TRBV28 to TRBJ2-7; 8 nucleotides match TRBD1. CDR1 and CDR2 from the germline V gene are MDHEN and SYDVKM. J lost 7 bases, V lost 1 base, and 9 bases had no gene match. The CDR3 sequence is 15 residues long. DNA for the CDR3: TGTGCCAGCAGTTTATCCGGACAGGGTCTGCGGGAGCAGTACTTC. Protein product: CASSLSGQGLREQYF.

The chain's CDR3 is CASSRLAGDQETQYF. The CDR3 DNA sequence: TGTGCCAGCAGCCGACTAGCGGGAGACCAAGAGACCCAGTACTTC. The J gene is TRBJ2-5, the V gene TRBV4-2; 12 bases match TRBD2. V gave up 4 bases and J gave up 0 bases; unmatched junction bases: 0. Germline CDR1 is LGHNA and CDR2 is YNFKEQ. CDR3 length: 15 amino acids.

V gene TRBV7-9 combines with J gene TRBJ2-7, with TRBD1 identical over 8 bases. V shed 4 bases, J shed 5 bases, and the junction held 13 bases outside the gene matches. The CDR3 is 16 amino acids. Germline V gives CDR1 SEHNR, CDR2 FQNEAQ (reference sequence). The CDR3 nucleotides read TGTGCCAGCAGCTCGAATAACGGACAGGGCGGCAACGAGCAGTACTTC. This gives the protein CASSSNNGQGGNEQYF.

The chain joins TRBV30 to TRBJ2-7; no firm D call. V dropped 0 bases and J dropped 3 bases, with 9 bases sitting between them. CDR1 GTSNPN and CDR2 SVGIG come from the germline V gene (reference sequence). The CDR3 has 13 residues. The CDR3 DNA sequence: TGTGCCTGGAGTGTGAAAGGAATCTACGAGCAGTACTTC. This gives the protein CAWSVKGIYEQYF.

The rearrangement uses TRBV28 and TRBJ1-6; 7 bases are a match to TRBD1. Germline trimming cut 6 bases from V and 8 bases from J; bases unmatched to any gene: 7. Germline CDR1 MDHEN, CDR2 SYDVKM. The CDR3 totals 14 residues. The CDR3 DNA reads TGTGCCAGCAGCCGTGACAGGGAACATTCACCCCTCCACTTT. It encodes CASSRDREHSPLHF.

Written as DNA, the CDR3 is TGTGCCAGCAGCAAAGTGTGGTTGCTAGCGGGGGGACGACTTTACACCGGGGAGCTGTTTTTT. This sequence encodes CASSKVWLLAGGRLYTGELFF. The rearrangement uses TRBV21-1 and TRBJ2-2; TRBD2, the D gene given by the table, was not confirmed from the DNA. TRBV21-1 is a recognized pseudogene. The CDR3 contains 21 residues.

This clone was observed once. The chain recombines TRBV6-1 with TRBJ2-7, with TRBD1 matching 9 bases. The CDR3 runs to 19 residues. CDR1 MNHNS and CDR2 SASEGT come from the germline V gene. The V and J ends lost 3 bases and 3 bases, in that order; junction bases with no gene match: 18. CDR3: CASSDVLRPDRGLDYEQYF. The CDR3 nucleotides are TGTGCCAGCAGTGACGTGCTCCGCCCGGACAGGGGCCTGGACTACGAGCAGTACTTC.

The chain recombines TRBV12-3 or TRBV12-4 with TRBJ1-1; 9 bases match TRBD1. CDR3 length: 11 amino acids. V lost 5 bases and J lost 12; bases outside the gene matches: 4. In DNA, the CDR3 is TGTGCCAGCAGTGGACAGGGGAGGTCTTTCTTT. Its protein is CASSGQGRSFF.

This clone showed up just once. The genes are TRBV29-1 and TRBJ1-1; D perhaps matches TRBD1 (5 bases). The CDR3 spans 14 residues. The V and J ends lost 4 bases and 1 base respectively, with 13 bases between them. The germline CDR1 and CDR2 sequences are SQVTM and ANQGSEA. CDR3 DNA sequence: TGCAGCGTTGCGGCAGGACACTGGAACACTGAAGCTTTCTTT. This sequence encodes CSVAAGHWNTEAFF.

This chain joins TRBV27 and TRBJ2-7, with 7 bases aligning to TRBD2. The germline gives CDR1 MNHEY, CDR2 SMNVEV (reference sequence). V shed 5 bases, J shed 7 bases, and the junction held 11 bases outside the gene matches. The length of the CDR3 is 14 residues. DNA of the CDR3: TGTGCCAGCAGTCCCGGGGGGTTCGTACGGGAGCAGTACTTC. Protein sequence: CASSPGGFVREQYF.

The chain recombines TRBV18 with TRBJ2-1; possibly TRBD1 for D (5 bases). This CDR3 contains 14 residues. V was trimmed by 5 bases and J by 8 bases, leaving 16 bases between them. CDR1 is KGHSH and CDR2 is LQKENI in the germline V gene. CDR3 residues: CASSTDQRGDEQFF. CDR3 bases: TGTGCCAGCTCAACCGACCAAAGGGGTGATGAGCAGTTCTTC.

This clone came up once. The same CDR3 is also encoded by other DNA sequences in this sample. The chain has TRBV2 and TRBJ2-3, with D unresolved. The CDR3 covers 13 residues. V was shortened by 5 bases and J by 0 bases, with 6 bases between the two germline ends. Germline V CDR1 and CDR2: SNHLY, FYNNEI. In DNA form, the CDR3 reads TGTGCCAGCAGTCCGGACAGCACAGATACGCAGTATTTT. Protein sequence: CASSPDSTDTQYF.

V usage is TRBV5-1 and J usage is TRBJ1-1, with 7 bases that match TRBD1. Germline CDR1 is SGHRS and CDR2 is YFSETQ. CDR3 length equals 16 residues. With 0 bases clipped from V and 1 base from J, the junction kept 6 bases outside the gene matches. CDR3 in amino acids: CASSLAKGASNTEAFF. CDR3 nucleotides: TGCGCCAGCAGCTTGGCCAAGGGGGCATCGAACACTGAAGCTTTCTTT.

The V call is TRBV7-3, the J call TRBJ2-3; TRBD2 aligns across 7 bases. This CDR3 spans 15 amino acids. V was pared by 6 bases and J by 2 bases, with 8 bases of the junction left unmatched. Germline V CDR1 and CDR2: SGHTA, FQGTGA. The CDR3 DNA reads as TGTGCCAGCAGTCCCGGGACTACACCCACAGATACGCAGTATTTT. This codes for CASSPGTTPTDTQYF.

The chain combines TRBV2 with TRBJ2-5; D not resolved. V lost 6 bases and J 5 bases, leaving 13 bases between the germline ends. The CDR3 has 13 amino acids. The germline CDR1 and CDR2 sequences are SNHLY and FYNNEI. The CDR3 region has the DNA TGTGCCAGCAGCAATATGGCTGAGGAGACCCAGTACTTC. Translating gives CASSNMAEETQYF.

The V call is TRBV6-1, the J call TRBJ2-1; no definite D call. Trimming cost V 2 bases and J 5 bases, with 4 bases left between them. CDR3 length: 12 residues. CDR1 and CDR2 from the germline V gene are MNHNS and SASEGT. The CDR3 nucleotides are TGTGCCAGCAGTGAAAGGGACAATGAGCAGTTCTTC. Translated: CASSERDNEQFF.

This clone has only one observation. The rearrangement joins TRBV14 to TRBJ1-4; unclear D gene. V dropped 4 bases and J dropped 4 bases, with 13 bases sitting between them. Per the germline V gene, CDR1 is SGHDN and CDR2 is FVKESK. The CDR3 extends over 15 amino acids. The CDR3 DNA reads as TGTGCCAGCAGCCCTGACGGAGGCCTTAATGAAAAACTGTTTTTT. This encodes CASSPDGGLNEKLFF.